Included here is one T cell receptor (beta chain) sequence, with context. This sample was taken from a study of blood T cell repertoires in COVID-19. For the study at large: T cells, B-cell-depleted T cells, or PBMCs supplied cDNA or gDNA.

The study assigned cohorts using participant-reported clinical history. V was pared by 2 bases and J by 6 bases, with 11 bases between. CDR3 length: 14 residues. Germline assignment: CDR1 SGHTA and CDR2 FQGNSA. Original processing methods: Reference gene primer amplification yielded estimated nucleated cell counts. The assay was immunoSEQ multiplex PCR, and TCRdb's table has in-frame clones only and misses some. V, J and clone size are taken as reported in that table, and D and trimming were inferred from the DNA itself. This table holds more than 200,000 clones, roughly 91% found once. The sequenced sample consisted of PBMCs or T cells enriched from blood (not recorded which). This TCR was recovered from a woman in her twenties or thirties with acute COVID-19. The chain carries TRBV7-2 and TRBJ2-1, with D possibly TRBD2 on 5 matching bases. The CDR3 reads CASSLYGRVNEQFF. The CDR3 DNA sequence: TGTGCCAGCAGCTTATACGGGCGGGTCAATGAGCAGTTCTTC.